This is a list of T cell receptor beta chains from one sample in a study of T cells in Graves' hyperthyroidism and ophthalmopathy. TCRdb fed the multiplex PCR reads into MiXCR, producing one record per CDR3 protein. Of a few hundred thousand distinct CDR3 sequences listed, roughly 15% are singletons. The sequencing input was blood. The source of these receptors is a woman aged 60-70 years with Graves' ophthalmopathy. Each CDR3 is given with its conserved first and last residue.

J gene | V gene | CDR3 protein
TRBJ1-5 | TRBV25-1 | CASSESEGRGPQHF
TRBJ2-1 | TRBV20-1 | CSAFRPRDEQFF
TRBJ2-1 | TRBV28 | CASRPPSSYNEQFF
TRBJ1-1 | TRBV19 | CASRRRPGRAFF
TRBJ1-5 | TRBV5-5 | CASSPTRGSSHQPQHF
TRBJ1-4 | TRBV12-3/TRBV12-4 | CASSEFKGGRFNEKLFF
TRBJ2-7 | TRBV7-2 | CASSLGIADQRGAYEQYF
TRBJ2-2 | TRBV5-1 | CASSSGLAGGELFF
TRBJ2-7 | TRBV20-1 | CSARESKEPNYEQYF
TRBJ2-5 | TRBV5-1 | CASSVGTSQETQYF
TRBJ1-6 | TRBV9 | CASSVGDRASPLHF
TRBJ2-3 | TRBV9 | CASSARESSTDTQYF
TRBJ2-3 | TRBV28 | CASSSPGQGTSGKSYF
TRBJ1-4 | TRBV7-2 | CASSRTVQGEKLFF
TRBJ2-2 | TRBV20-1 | CSARSRTSGTYTGELFF
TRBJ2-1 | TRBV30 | CAWGLAGDEQFF
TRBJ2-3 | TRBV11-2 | CASSLDPGTDTQYF
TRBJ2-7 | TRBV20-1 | CSARDPGVAGYEQYF
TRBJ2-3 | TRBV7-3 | CASRLTGMADTQYF
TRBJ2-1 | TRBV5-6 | CASSLSLAASSYNEQFF
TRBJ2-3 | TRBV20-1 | CSARDAAGLATDTQYF
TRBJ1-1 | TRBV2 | CASRAGGDTEAFF
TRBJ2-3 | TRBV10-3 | CAISEAGGTDTQYF
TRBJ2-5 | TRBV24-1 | CATSDFRGRKETQYF
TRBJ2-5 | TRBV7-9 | CASSLVGASQETQYF
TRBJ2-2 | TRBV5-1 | CASSLAVTSAGELFF
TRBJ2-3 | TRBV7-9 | CASSLVSWSEDTQYF
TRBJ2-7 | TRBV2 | CASTGRDISYEQYF
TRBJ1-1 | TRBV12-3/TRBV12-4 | CASTRGGTAFF
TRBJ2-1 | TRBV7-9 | CASSLKGLAGSYNEQFF
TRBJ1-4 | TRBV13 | CASSFRTTNEKLFF
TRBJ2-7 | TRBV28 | CASSPLGSRGQYF
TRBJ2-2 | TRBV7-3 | CASSSSSSGSGELFF
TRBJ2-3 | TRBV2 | CASRVSGTDTQYF
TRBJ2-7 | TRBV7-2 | CASSLVAGEKYEQYF
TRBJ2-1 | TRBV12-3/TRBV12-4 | CASSLVTSGRSYNEQFF
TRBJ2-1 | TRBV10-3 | CAISESPGGTSGNEQFF
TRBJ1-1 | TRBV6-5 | CASSYSIPGTNTEAFF
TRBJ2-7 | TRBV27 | CASSYYRGAHEQYF